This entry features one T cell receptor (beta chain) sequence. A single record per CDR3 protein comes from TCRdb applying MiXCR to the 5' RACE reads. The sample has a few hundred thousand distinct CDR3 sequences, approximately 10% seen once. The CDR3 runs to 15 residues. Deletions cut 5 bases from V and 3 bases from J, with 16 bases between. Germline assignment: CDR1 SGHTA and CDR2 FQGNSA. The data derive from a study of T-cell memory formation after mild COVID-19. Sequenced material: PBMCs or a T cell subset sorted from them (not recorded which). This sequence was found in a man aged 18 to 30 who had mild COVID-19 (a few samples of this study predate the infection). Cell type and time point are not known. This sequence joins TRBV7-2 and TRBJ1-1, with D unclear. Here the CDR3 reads CASSPTRDGDTEAFF. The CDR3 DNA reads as TGTGCCAGCAGCCCCACTAGGGATGGGGACACTGAAGCTTTCTTT.